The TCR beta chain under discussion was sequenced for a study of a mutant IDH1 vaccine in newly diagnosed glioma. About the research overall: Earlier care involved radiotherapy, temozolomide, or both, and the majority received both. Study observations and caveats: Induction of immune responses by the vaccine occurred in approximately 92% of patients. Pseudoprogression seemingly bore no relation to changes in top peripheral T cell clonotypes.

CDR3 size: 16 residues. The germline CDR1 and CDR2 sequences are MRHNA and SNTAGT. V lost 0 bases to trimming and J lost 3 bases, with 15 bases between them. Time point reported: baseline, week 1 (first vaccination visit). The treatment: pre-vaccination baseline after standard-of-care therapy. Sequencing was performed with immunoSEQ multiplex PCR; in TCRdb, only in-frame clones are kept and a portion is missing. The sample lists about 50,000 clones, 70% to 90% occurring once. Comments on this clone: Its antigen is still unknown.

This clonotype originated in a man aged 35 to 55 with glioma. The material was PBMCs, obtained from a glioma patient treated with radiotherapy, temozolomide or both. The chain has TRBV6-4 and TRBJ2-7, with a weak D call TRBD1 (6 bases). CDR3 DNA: TGTGCCAGCAGTGACTCCAACTCAGGACAGAGCTACGAGCAGTACTTC. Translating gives CASSDSNSGQSYEQYF.